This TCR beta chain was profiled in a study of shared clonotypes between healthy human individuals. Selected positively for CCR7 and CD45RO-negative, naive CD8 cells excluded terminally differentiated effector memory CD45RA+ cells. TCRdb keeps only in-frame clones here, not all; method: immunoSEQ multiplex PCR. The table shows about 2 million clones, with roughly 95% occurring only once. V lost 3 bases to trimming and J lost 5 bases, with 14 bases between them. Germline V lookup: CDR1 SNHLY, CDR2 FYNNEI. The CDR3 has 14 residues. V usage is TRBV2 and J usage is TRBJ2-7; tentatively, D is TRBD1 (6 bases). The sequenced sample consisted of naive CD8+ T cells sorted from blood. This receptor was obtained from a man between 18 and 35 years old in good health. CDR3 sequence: CASSDAQGNNEQYF. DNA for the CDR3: TGTGCCAGCAGTGATGCTCAGGGGAACAACGAGCAGTACTTC.